A selection of T cell receptor beta chains follows, all from one sample in a study of T cell responses to AZD1222 COVID-19 vaccine. Clones were read by immunoSEQ multiplex PCR, and TCRdb kept only the in-frame ones, dropping some. This sample has 140,000 to 150,000 clones, with 93% found just once. The source was peripheral blood, collected on day 0 of AZD1222 vaccination. The receptors originated from an adult in good health. Both conserved end residues are part of each CDR3. Fields, in order: V gene, J gene, D gene, CDR3 protein, CDR3 DNA. The D gene is left open where the match is weak.

V: TRBV18
J: TRBJ2-3
D: TRBD1
CDR3: CASSPRDRGTDTQYF
DNA: TGTGCCAGCTCACCGCGGGACAGGGGAACAGATACGCAGTATTTT

V: TRBV5-6
J: TRBJ2-5
D: TRBD1
CDR3: CASSSTGVEETQYF
DNA: TGTGCCAGCAGCTCAACAGGGGTTGAAGAGACCCAGTACTTC

V: TRBV11-3
J: TRBJ1-1
D: -
CDR3: CASSLVDGARTEAFF
DNA: TGTGCCAGCAGCTTAGTAGACGGGGCCAGGACTGAAGCTTTCTTT

V: TRBV28
J: TRBJ2-1
D: TRBD1
CDR3: CASSPQGAWSSYNEQFF
DNA: TGTGCCAGCAGTCCCCAGGGGGCCTGGAGCTCCTACAATGAGCAGTTCTTC

V: TRBV6-2/TRBV6-3
J: TRBJ2-7
D: -
CDR3: CASSSQSYEQYF
DNA: TGTGCCAGCAGTTCTCAGTCCTACGAGCAGTACTTC

V: TRBV6-5
J: TRBJ2-3
D: -
CDR3: CASSYSYLRTDTQYF
DNA: TGTGCCAGCAGTTACTCTTACCTTCGCACAGATACGCAGTATTTT

V: TRBV19
J: TRBJ2-7
D: -
CDR3: CASSIEDGRYEQYF
DNA: TGTGCCAGTAGTATAGAGGACGGGCGGTACGAGCAGTACTTC

V: TRBV6-5
J: TRBJ1-5
D: -
CDR3: CASSYSRGGGQPQHF
DNA: TGTGCCAGCAGTTACTCCCGGGGTGGCGGTCAGCCCCAGCATTTT

V: TRBV5-1
J: TRBJ2-3
D: -
CDR3: CASSRRVSTDTQYF
DNA: TGCGCCAGCAGCCGTAGGGTTAGCACAGATACGCAGTATTTT

V: TRBV4-1
J: TRBJ2-7
D: -
CDR3: CASSQVGGGSYEQYF
DNA: TGCGCCAGCAGCCAAGTAGGGGGGGGCTCCTACGAGCAGTACTTC

V: TRBV9
J: TRBJ2-3
D: -
CDR3: CASTPVFTQSTDTQYF
DNA: TGTGCCAGCACCCCAGTTTTCACCCAAAGCACAGATACGCAGTATTTT

V: TRBV11-2
J: TRBJ1-1
D: -
CDR3: CASSLGRQVNTEAFF
DNA: TGTGCCAGCAGCTTAGGTAGACAGGTGAACACTGAAGCTTTCTTT

V: TRBV6-5
J: TRBJ2-7
D: -
CDR3: CASSLYSGGSYEQYF
DNA: TGTGCCAGCAGCCTTTACAGCGGAGGCTCCTACGAGCAGTACTTC